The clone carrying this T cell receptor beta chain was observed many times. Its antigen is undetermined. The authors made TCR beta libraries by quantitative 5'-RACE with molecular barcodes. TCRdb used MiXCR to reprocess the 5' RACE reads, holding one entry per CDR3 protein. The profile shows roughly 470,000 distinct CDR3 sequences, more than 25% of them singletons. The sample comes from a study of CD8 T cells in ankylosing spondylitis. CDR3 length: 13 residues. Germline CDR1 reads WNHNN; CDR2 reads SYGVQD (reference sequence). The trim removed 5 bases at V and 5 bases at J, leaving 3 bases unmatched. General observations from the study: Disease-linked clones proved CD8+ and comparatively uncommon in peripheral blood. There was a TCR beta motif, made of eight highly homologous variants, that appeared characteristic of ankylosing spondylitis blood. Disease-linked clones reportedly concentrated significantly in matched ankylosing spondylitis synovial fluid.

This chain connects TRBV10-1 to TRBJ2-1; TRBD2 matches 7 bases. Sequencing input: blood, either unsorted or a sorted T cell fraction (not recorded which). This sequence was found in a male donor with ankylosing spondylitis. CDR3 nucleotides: TGCGCCAGCAGTATTCTAGCGGACAATGAGCAGTTCTTC. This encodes CASSILADNEQFF.